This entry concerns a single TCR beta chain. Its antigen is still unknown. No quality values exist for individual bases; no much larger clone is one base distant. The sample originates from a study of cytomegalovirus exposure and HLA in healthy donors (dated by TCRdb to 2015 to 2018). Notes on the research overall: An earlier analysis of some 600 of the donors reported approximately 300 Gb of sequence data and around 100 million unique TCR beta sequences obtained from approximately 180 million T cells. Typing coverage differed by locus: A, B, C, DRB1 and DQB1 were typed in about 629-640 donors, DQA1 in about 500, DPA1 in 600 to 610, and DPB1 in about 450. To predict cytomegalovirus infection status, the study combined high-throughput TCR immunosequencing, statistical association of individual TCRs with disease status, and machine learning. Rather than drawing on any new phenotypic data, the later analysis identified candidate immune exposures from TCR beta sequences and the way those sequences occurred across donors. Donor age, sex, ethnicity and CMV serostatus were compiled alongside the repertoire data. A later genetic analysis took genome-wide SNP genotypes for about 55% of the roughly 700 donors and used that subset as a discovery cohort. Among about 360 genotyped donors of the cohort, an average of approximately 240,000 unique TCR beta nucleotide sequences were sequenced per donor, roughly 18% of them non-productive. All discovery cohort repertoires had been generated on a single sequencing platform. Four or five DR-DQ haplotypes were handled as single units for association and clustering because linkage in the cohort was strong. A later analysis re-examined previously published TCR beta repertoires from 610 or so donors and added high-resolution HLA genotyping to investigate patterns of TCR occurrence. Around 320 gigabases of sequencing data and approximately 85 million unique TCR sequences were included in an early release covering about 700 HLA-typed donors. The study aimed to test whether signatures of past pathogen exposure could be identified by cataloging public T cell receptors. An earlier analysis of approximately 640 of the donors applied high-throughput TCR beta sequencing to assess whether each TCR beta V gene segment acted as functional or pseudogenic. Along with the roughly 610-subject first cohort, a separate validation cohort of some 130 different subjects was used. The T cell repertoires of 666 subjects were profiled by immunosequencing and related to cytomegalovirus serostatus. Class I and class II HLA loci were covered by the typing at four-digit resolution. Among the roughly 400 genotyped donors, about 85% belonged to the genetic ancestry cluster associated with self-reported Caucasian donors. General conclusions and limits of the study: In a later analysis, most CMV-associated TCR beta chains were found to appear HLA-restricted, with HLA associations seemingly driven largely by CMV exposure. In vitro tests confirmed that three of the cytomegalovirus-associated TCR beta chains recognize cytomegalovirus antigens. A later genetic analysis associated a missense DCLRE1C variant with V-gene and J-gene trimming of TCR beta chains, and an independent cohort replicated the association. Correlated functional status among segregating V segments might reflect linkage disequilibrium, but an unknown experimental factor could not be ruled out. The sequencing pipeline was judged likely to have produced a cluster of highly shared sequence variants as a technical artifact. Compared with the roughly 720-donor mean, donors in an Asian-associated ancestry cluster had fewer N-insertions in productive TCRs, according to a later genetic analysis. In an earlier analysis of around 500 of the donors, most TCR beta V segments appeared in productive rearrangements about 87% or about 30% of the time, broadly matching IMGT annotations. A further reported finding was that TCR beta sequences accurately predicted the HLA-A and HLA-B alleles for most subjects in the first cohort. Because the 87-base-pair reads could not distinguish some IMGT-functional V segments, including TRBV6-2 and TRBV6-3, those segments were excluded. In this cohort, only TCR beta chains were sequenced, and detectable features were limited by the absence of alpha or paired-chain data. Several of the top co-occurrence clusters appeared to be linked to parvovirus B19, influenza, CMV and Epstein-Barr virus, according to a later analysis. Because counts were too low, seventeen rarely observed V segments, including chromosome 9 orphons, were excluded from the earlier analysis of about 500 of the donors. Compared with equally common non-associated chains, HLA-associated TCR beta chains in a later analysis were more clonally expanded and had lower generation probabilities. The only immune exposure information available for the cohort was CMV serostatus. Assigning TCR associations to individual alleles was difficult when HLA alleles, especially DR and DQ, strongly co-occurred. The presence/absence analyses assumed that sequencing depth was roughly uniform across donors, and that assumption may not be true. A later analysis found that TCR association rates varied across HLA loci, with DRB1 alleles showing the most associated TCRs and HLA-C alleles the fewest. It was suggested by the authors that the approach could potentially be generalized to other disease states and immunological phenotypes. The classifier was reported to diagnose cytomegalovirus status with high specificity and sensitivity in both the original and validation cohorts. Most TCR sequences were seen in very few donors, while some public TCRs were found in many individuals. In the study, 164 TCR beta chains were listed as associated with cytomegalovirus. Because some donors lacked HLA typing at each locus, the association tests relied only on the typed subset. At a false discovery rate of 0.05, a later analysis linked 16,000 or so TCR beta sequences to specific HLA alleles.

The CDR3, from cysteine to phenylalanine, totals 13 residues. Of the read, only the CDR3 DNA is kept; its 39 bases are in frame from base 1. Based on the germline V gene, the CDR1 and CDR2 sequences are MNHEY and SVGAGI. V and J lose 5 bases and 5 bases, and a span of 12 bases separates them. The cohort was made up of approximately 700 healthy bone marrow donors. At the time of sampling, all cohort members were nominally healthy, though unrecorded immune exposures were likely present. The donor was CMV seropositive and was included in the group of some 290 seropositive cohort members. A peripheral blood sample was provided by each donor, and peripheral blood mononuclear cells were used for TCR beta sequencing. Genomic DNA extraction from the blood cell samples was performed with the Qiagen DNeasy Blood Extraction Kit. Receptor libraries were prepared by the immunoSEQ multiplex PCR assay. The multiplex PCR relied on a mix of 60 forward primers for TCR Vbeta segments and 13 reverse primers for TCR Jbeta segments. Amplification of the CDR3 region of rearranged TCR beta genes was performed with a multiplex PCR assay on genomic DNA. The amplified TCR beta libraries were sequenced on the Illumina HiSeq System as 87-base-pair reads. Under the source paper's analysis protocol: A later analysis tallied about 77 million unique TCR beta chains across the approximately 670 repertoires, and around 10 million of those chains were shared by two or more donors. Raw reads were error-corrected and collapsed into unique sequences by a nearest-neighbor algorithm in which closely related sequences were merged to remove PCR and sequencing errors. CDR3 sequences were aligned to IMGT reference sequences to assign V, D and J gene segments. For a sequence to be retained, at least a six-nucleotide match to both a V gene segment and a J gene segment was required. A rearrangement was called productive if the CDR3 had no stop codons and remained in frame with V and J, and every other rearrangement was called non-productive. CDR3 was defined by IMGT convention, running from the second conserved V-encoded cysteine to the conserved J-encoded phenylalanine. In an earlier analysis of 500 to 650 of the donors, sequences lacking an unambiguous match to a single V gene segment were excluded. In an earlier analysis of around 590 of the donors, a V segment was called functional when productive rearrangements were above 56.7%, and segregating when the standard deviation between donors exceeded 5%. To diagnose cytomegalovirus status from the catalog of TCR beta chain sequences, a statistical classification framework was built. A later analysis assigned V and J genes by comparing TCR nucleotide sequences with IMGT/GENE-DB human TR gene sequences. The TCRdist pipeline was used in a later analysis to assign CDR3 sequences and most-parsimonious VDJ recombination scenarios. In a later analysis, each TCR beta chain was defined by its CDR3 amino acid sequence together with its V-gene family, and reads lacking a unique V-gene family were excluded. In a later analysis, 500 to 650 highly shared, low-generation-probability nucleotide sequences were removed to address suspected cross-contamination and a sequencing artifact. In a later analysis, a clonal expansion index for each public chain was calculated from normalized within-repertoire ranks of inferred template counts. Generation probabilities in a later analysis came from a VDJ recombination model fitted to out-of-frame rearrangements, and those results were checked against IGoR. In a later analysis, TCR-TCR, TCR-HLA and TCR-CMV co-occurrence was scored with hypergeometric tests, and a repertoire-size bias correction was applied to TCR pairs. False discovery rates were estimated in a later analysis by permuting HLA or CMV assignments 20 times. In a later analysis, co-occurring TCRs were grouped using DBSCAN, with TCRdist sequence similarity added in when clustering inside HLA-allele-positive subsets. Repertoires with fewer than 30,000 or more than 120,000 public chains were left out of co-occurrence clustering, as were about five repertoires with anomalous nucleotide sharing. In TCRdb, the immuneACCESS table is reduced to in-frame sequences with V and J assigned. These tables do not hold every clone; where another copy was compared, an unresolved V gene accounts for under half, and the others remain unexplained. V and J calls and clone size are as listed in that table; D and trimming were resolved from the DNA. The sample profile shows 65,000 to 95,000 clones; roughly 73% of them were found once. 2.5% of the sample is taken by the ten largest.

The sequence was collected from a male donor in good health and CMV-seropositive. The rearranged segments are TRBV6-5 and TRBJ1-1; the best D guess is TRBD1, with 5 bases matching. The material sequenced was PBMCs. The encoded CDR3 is CASSTMRQTEAFF. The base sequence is TGTGCCAGCAGTACCATGCGACAGACTGAAGCTTTCTTT.